This is a list of T cell receptor beta chains from one sample in a study of human T cells and chemical hapten exposure. TCRdb passed the RACE reads through MiXCR, listing each CDR3 protein once. This sample carries about 77,000 distinct CDR3 sequences, 8.6% of them seen once, and the ten largest clones take around 1.7%. The sample comprised whole blood. These receptor sequences come from a female donor in good health. Some clones in this sample may be carry-over from other donors' samples. Both conserved end residues are part of each CDR3. A D gene is named only where the DNA matches it firmly. The size of a clone is reported for some rows only, either as once, few or many, or as a class for expanded clones.

.,TRBJ2-3,TRBV7-2,.,TGTGCCAGCAGCTTGCTAGGACCCCTGGATACGCAGTATTTT,CASSLLGPLDTQYF
many,TRBJ2-3,TRBV7-8,.,TGTGCCAGCAGCCCACCGATTGCAGATACGCAGTATTTT,CASSPPIADTQYF
few,TRBJ2-3,TRBV5-1,.,TGCGCCAGCAGCTTGGGAAGGTACTCTAGCACAGATACGCAGTATTTT,CASSLGRYSSTDTQYF
.,TRBJ1-5,TRBV2,.,TGTGCCAGCAGCGAAAGCAATCAGCCCCAGCATTTT,CASSESNQPQHF
.,TRBJ2-3,TRBV18,.,TGTGCCAGCTCACCCTCCATGAGACAGAAAACAGATACGCAGTATTTT,CASSPSMRQKTDTQYF
few,TRBJ2-1,TRBV21-1,.,TGTGCCAGCAGGTTCGACAGGACACCTCGCGATGAGCAGTTCTTC,CASRFDRTPRDEQFF
.,TRBJ2-3,TRBV7-2,.,TGTGCCAGCAGCCCCTCTGGTAGTTTTTTATCGACGCTGTCGGCAGATACGCAGTATTTT,CASSPSGSFLSTLSADTQYF
few,TRBJ2-7,TRBV20-1,TRBD1,TGCAGTGTTAGAGGGAACAGGGGTGTCTTCGCCGAGCAGTACTTC,CSVRGNRGVFAEQYF
few,TRBJ2-3,TRBV12-3/TRBV12-4,.,TGTGCCAGCAGCGGGGTAAGGGATACGCAGTATTTT,CASSGVRDTQYF
.,TRBJ2-5,TRBV4-1,.,TGCGCCAGCAGCCAAGCCCCCGCGGACGGGGAGACCCAGTACTTC,CASSQAPADGETQYF
many,TRBJ1-6,TRBV6-2/TRBV6-3,.,TGTGCCAGCAGTTACCCAGGGAGTAGGAATTCACCCCTCCACTTT,CASSYPGSRNSPLHF
few,TRBJ2-3,TRBV2,.,TGTGCCAGCAGTTACGACGGGGCGGGCACAGATACGCAGTATTTT,CASSYDGAGTDTQYF
few,TRBJ2-5,TRBV7-8,TRBD1,TGTGCCAGCAGCCGCATGAACAGGGGGCGCGTAGAGACCCAGTACTTC,CASSRMNRGRVETQYF
many,TRBJ1-4,TRBV10-3,.,TGTGCCATCAGTGAGTCAGGAGAAAAACTGTTTTTT,CAISESGEKLFF
many,TRBJ1-4,TRBV12-3/TRBV12-4,.,TGTGCCAGCAATTCAGGGCCTAATGAAAAACTGTTTTTT,CASNSGPNEKLFF
many,TRBJ2-3,TRBV29-1,TRBD2,TGCAGCGTTGTAGGTATAGCGGGACCAACAGATACGCAGTATTTT,CSVVGIAGPTDTQYF
many,TRBJ1-6,TRBV7-9,.,TGTGCCAGCAGCTTTTCCACTTCACCCCTCCACTTT,CASSFSTSPLHF
few,TRBJ2-3,TRBV12-5,TRBD1,TGTGCTAGTGGGTATCGGACAGGAACTTCAGATACGCAGTATTTT,CASGYRTGTSDTQYF
many,TRBJ2-3,TRBV12-3/TRBV12-4,TRBD1,TGTGCCAGCAGTTTCAGGCAGCGGTCAGGGGGCGCAGATACGCAGTATTTT,CASSFRQRSGGADTQYF
many,TRBJ1-2,TRBV28,TRBD1,TGTGCCAGCAGCCTCCCTGGAGGGGGCCACTATGGCTACACCTTC,CASSLPGGGHYGYTF
few,TRBJ2-1,TRBV12-3/TRBV12-4,.,TGTGCCAGCAGTCAACTCGACATCAATGAGCAGTTCTTC,CASSQLDINEQFF
.,TRBJ1-2,TRBV12-3/TRBV12-4,.,TGTGCCAGCAGTTTGGGGGGGGTCTCCATTTACACCTTC,CASSLGGVSIYTF
few,TRBJ2-3,TRBV20-1,.,TGCAGTGCTTCCCTGGGGGGGCGGAGAGATACGCAGTATTTT,CSASLGGRRDTQYF
many,TRBJ2-1,TRBV6-4,.,TGTGCCAGCAGTGACTCTCCCTCCCGACAGTACAATGAGCAGTTCTTC,CASSDSPSRQYNEQFF
.,TRBJ2-1,TRBV12-3/TRBV12-4,.,TGTGCCAGCAGTTTTCAGAAGTTCACGGAGGGATTCTACAATGAGCAGTTCTTC,CASSFQKFTEGFYNEQFF
.,TRBJ1-1,TRBV29-1,.,TGCAGCGTTGAAGAGGTGGGGGGCTCAAATGTCTTTGTGAACACTGAAGCTTTCTTT,CSVEEVGGSNVFVNTEAFF
.,TRBJ1-1,TRBV19,TRBD1,TGTGCCAGTACCCTCTCCCTTGGGCGGACAGGGGGCCCTGAAGCTTTCTTT,CASTLSLGRTGGPEAFF
.,TRBJ1-1,TRBV14,TRBD1,TGTGCCAGCAGCCAAGTCGGGGGTTGGGACAGGAACACTGAAGCTTTCTTT,CASSQVGGWDRNTEAFF
many,TRBJ1-2,TRBV4-2,.,TGTGCCAGCAGCCACAGGACAGACTATGGCTACACCTTC,CASSHRTDYGYTF
many,TRBJ1-1,TRBV7-2,TRBD1,TGTGCCAGCAGCTTAATTCTATTAGCACAGGGGACTTTCTTT,CASSLILLAQGTFF
.,TRBJ2-7,TRBV7-2,TRBD1,TGTGCCAGCAGCACGGGACAGGGCCCCTCCTACGAGCAGTACTTC,CASSTGQGPSYEQYF
many,TRBJ2-5,TRBV4-2,TRBD1,TGTGCCAGCAGCCAAGGCCGGACAGGGCTAGAGACCCAGTACTTC,CASSQGRTGLETQYF
few,TRBJ2-7,TRBV29-1,TRBD1,TGCAGCGTTGTAGGGGGCAGGGGAATGGACGAGCAGTACTTC,CSVVGGRGMDEQYF
many,TRBJ2-1,TRBV12-5,TRBD2,TGTGCTAGTGACGGGGGGGGCACTGAGCAGTTCTTC,CASDGGGTEQFF
few,TRBJ2-1,TRBV27,.,TGTGCCAGCAGTTTATCAGGTGGGCAGCGCCTTTACAATGAGCAGTTCTTC,CASSLSGGQRLYNEQFF
many,TRBJ2-7,TRBV7-9,TRBD1,TGTGCCAGCAGCTCCGCCGGGACAGGGGGCTTCGGGTCCTACGAGCAGTACTTC,CASSSAGTGGFGSYEQYF
.,TRBJ1-1,TRBV20-1,.,TGCAGTGCTAGAGGGAACACTGAAGCTTTCTTT,CSARGNTEAFF
many,TRBJ1-5,TRBV6-1,.,TGTGCCAGCAGTGAAGAGGCGGGCGGAGGCAATCAGCCCCAGCATTTT,CASSEEAGGGNQPQHF
many,TRBJ2-1,TRBV7-2,TRBD1,TGTGCCAGCAGCTTAGTCGGACAGGGTCGTTCCGATGAGCAGTTCTTC,CASSLVGQGRSDEQFF
many,TRBJ2-1,TRBV6-2/TRBV6-3,.,TGTGCCAGCAGCTCAACGGTCCGGGGGTCCTACAATGAGCAGTTCTTC,CASSSTVRGSYNEQFF
few,TRBJ1-3,TRBV10-3,.,TGTGCCATCAGGAGGGGAGGTGGGGCCGGGGACACCATATATTTT,CAIRRGGGAGDTIYF
few,TRBJ1-5,TRBV4-3,.,TGCGCCAGCAGCCAAGAGCCGGGGCTGCCCCAGAATTTT,CASSQEPGLPQNF
.,TRBJ1-2,TRBV4-3,.,TGCGCCAGCAGCCAAGTCCAGTCGTATGGCTACACCTTC,CASSQVQSYGYTF
.,TRBJ2-2,TRBV19,TRBD1,TGTGCCAGTAGTATAGTACCCGGGGACAGGGGAAACACCGGGGAGCTGTTTTTT,CASSIVPGDRGNTGELFF
.,TRBJ2-1,TRBV2,TRBD1,TGTGCCAGCAGGTTACAGGGGTCCTCCTACAATGAGCAGTTCTTC,CASRLQGSSYNEQFF
many,TRBJ1-1,TRBV29-1,.,TGCAGCGTTCTTGGGGAGGGGACTGAAGCTTTCTTT,CSVLGEGTEAFF
.,TRBJ1-5,TRBV15,.,TGTGCCTCCAGCAGAGGGGCTCCAGGGAGACTTCCCCTTAGCAATCAGCCCCAGCATTTT,CASSRGAPGRLPLSNQPQHF
few,TRBJ2-3,TRBV12-3/TRBV12-4,.,TGTGCCAGCAGTGGGACGGACACAGATACGCAGTATTTT,CASSGTDTDTQYF
many,TRBJ2-7,TRBV2,.,TGTGCCAGCAGCCTAACCGGAACCCGAGAGAAAGAGCAGTACTTC,CASSLTGTREKEQYF
many,TRBJ2-6,TRBV15,.,TGTGCCACCAGCAGTAGGGGCTCTGGGGCCAACGTCCTGACTTTC,CATSSRGSGANVLTF
.,TRBJ2-5,TRBV7-9,TRBD2,TGTGCCAGCAGCCGCGGGGGGGGCCTCCTCCAAGAGACCCAGTACTTC,CASSRGGGLLQETQYF
few,TRBJ2-3,TRBV11-2,.,TGTGCCAGCAGCTTAGAGTCAGTCAGCACAGATACGCAGTATTTT,CASSLESVSTDTQYF
.,TRBJ2-1,TRBV10-3,TRBD2,TGTGCCATCAAAGGGTCTAGCGGGGGCTCCTACAATGAGCAGTTCTTC,CAIKGSSGGSYNEQFF
.,TRBJ2-3,TRBV7-9,TRBD2,TGTGCCAGCAGCCAACCTTACAAGGCGGGGGGGGTTTATGGCACAGATACGCAGTATTTT,CASSQPYKAGGVYGTDTQYF
many,TRBJ1-1,TRBV6-1,.,TGTGCCAGCAGTTATTCCCTCGACGGTAACACTGAAGCTTTCTTT,CASSYSLDGNTEAFF
.,TRBJ2-7,TRBV6-5,.,TGTGCCAGCAGTAAGTCAGGGGATCCCTACGAGCAGTACTTC,CASSKSGDPYEQYF
many,TRBJ1-5,TRBV6-2/TRBV6-3,.,TGTGCCAGCAGTTTTTTCAGGGGTGGTCAGCCCCAGCATTTT,CASSFFRGGQPQHF
.,TRBJ1-1,TRBV18,TRBD1,TGTGCCAGCTCATCGACAGGGAGAGGCACTGAAGCTTTCTTT,CASSSTGRGTEAFF
many,TRBJ1-5,TRBV28,.,TGTGCCAGCAGTTTAGTCGGAGTTAGCAATCAGCCCCAGCATTTT,CASSLVGVSNQPQHF